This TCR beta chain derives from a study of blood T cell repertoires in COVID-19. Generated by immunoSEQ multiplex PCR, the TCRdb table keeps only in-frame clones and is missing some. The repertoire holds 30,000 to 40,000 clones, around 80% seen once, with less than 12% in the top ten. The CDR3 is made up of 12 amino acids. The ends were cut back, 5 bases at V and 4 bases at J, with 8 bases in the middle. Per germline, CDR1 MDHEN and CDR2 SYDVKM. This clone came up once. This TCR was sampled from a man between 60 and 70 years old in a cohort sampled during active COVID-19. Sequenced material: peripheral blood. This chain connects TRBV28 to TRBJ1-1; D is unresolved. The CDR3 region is CASSATITEAFF. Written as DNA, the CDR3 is TGTGCCAGCAGTGCGACTATCACTGAAGCTTTCTTT.